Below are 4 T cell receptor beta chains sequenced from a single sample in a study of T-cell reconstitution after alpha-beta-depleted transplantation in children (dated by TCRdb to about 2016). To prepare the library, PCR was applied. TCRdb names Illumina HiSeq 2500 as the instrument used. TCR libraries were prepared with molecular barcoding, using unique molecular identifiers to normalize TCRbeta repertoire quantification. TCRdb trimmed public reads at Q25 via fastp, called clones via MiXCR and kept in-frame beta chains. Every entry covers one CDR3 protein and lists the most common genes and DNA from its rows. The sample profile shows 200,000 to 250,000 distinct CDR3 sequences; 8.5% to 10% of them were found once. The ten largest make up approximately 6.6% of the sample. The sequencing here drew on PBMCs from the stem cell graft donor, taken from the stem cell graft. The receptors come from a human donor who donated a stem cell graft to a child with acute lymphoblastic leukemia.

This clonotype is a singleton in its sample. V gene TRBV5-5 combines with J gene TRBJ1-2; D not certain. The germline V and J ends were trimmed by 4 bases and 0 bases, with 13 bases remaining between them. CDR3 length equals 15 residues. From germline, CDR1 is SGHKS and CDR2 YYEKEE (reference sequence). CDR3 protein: CASSKDGTPNYGYTF. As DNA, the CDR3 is TGTGCCAGCAGCAAGGACGGAACTCCTAACTATGGCTACACCTTC.

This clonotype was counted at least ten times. CDR3 sequence (DNA): TGCAGCGTTCTGTCCTACGAGCAGTACTTC. Its protein product is CSVLSYEQYF. The chain links TRBV29-1 to TRBJ2-7, with D uncertain. The CDR3 contains 10 residues. Germline values: CDR1 SQVTM, CDR2 ANQGSEA. With 5 bases removed from V and 1 base from J, the gap between germline ends came to 3 bases.

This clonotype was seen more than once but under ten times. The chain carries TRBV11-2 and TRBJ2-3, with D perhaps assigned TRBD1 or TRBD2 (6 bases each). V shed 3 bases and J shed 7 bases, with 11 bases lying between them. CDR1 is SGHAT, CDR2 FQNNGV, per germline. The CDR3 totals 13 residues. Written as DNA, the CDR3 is TGTGCCAGCAGCTTGGGGGGCTCGAATACGCAGTATTTT. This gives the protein CASSLGGSNTQYF.

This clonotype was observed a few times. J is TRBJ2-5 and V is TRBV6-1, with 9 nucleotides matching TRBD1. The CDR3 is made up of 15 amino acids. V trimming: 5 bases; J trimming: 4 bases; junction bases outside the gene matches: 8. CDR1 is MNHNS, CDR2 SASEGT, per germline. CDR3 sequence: CASSNTGTGPETQYF. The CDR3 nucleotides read TGTGCCAGCAGTAATACCGGGACAGGGCCAGAGACCCAGTACTTC.